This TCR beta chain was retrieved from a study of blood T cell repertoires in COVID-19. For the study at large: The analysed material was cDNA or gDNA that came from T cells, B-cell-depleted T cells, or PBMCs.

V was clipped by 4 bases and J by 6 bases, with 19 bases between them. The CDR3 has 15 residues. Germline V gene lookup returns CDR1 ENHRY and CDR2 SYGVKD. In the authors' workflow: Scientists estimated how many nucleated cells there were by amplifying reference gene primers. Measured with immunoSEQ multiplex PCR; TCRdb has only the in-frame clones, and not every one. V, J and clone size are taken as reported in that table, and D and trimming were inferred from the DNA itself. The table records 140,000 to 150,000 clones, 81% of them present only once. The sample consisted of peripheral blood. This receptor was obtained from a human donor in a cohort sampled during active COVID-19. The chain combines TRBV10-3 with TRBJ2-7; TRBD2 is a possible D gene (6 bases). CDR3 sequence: CAISVFRDSPLEQYF. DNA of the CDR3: TGTGCCATCAGTGTTTTCCGGGACTCCCCTCTCGAGCAGTACTTC.